These 27 T cell receptor beta chains came from one sample sequenced in a study of blood T cell repertoires in COVID-19. Generated by immunoSEQ multiplex PCR, the TCRdb table keeps only in-frame clones and is missing some. The table has hundreds of thousands of clones, around 88% seen once; the top ten hold about 5.5%. Sequencing used PBMCs or T cells enriched from blood (not recorded which). The receptor set was obtained from a middle-aged woman who had recovered from COVID-19.

The rearrangement links TRBV14 to TRBJ1-2, with 7 bases matching TRBD1. The CDR3 runs 14 residues. Germline assignment: CDR1 SGHDN and CDR2 FVKESK. Unmatched junction bases numbered 5, after V lost 2 bases and J lost 5 bases. CDR3 bases: TGTGCCAGCAGCCAACCCGGGACAGTTTATGGCTACACCTTC. It specifies CASSQPGTVYGYTF. Based on the CDR3 plus reference TRBV14 and TRBJ1-2, the full variable domain is EAGVTQFPSHSVIEKGQTVTLRCDPISGHDNLYWYRRVMGKEIKFLLHFVKESKQDESGMPNNRFLAERTGGTYSTLKVQPAELEDSGVYFCASSQPGTVYGYTFGSGTRLTVV.

This chain connects TRBV11-2 to TRBJ1-2; the D is unclear. CDR1 is SGHAT and CDR2 is FQNNGV in the germline V gene. The CDR3 covers 15 residues. V was clipped by 0 bases and J by 8 bases, with 16 bases between them. CDR3 nucleotides: TGTGCCAGCAGCTTAGATGTCGCGACCTGGGAGGGCTACACCTTC. Translating it yields CASSLDVATWEGYTF.

The genes are TRBV19 and TRBJ1-5, with 7 bases matching TRBD1. The CDR3 has 18 residues. The germline V gene has CDR1 LNHDA and CDR2 SQIVND (reference sequence). V lost 4 bases, J lost 0 bases, and 12 bases stayed unmatched. The CDR3 region has the DNA TGTGCCAGTAGTAAATTGACAGGGTTAACGTATAGCAATCAGCCCCAGCATTTT. Its translation: CASSKLTGLTYSNQPQHF.

For this clone: The junction differs from germline at one of its ends, possibly a read error. The chain combines TRBV6-5 with TRBJ2-7, with TRBD2 matching over 7 bases. The CDR3 is made up of 15 amino acids. Germline values: CDR1 MNHEY, CDR2 SVGAGI. In DNA, the CDR3 is TGTGCCAGCAGCTACTCGGCGGGAGCGGCCTACGAGCAGTACTTC. Amino acid sequence: CASSYSAGAAYEQYF.

The rearrangement uses TRBV30 and TRBJ2-2; TRBD1 matches 7 bases. Germline V gene sequence: CDR1 GTSNPN, CDR2 SVGIG (reference sequence). The CDR3 covers 13 residues. Trimming removed 2 bases from V and 7 bases from J; junction bases left unmatched: 4. The DNA for the CDR3 is TGTGCCTGGAGTCAGACAGGGCACGGGGAGCTGTTTTTT. Translated: CAWSQTGHGELFF.

The chain is built from TRBV19 and TRBJ2-5; TRBD2 is a possible D gene (6 bases). The germline gives CDR1 LNHDA, CDR2 SQIVND (reference sequence). The CDR3 length is 15 residues. Trimming removed 1 base at V and 4 bases at J, with 13 bases between. CDR3 residues: CASSIAGGGGETQYF. CDR3 nucleotides: TGTGCCAGTAGTATAGCCGGGGGTGGTGGAGAGACCCAGTACTTC.

This chain uses TRBV4-1 with TRBJ2-4; no definite D call. The V gene's germline CDR1 is MGHRA and CDR2 YSYEKL. CDR3 length equals 12 residues. V lost 0 bases and J 15 bases, leaving 12 bases between the germline ends. For the CDR3, the DNA is TGCGCCAGCAGCCAAGATGTCAGGCGCGTGTACTTC. It is translated as CASSQDVRRVYF.

This clone has a handful of counts. This chain uses TRBV3-1 (or the pseudogene TRBV3-2) with TRBJ2-5; 10 bases match TRBD2. Per germline, CDR1 LGHDT and CDR2 YNNKEL (reference sequence). V dropped 3 bases and J dropped 5; count of bases not matched to a gene: 9. The CDR3 is 16 residues long. CDR3 bases: TGTGCCAGCAGCCACCGGACTAGCGGCCTTCTGGAGACCCAGTACTTC. Amino acids: CASSHRTSGLLETQYF.

The chain joins TRBV30 to TRBJ2-2, with TRBD1 identical over 7 bases. V lost 2 bases and J lost 6; bases outside the gene matches: 9. CDR1 is GTSNPN, CDR2 SVGIG, per germline (reference sequence). This CDR3 comprises 15 residues. CDR3: CAWSSPGQYPGELFF. Here the CDR3 DNA reads TGTGCCTGGAGTTCCCCGGGACAGTATCCCGGGGAGCTGTTTTTT.

This sequence joins TRBV28 and TRBJ2-5; TRBD1 is a possible D gene (5 bases). Trimming took off 1 base at V and 5 bases at J, with 17 bases between the two ends. This CDR3 contains 16 residues. Germline assignment: CDR1 MDHEN and CDR2 SYDVKM. DNA of the CDR3: TGTGCCAGCAGTTTATCCCCTTCGACAGTACGGGAGACCCAGTACTTC. It is translated as CASSLSPSTVRETQYF.

The V and J genes are TRBV7-9 and TRBJ1-3; 7 bases line up with TRBD1. Germline V gives CDR1 SEHNR, CDR2 FQNEAQ (reference sequence). The CDR3 is 15 residues long. V shed 4 bases and J 0 bases; nucleotides not matched to a gene: 3. In nucleotides, the CDR3 is TGTGCCAGCAGCTCGGACAGGCTCTCTGGAAACACCATATATTTT. It encodes CASSSDRLSGNTIYF.

This clone was observed once. The chain employs TRBV19 and TRBJ1-4; 9 nucleotides align to TRBD1. The CDR3 consists of 14 residues. V shed 8 bases and J 3 bases; nucleotides not matched to a gene: 4. Looked up from germline, CDR1 is LNHDA and CDR2 is SQIVND (reference sequence). CDR3 sequence reads: CASRRQGANEKLFF. Here the CDR3 DNA reads TGTGCCAGTCGACGACAGGGGGCTAATGAAAAACTGTTTTTT.

The rearrangement links TRBV10-1 to TRBJ2-4; D uncertain. Germline CDR1 is WNHNN and CDR2 is SYGVQD (reference sequence). Trimming took 3 bases from V and 3 from J, leaving 15 bases between them. The CDR3 is made up of 16 amino acids. DNA for the CDR3: TGCGCCAGCAGTGAAAAAAGCGTGTCGCTCAAAAACATTCAGTACTTC. This codes for CASSEKSVSLKNIQYF.

This clone was seen a single time. The genes are TRBV10-3 and TRBJ1-5, with D possibly matching TRBD1 (5 bases). CDR1 is ENHRY, CDR2 SYGVKD, per germline. Trimming left V 8 bases short and J 6 bases short, with 14 bases between. The CDR3 is 13 residues long. The DNA for the CDR3 is TGTGCCATCGGGGCCGACAGCGCTCAGCCCCAGCATTTT. It codes for CAIGADSAQPQHF.

The chain has TRBV9 and TRBJ2-5; D may be TRBD1 (5 bases). This CDR3 is 14 amino acids long. The germline V and J ends were trimmed by 0 bases and 5 bases, with 11 bases remaining between them. The V gene's germline CDR1 is SGDLS and CDR2 YYNGEE. This chain's CDR3 is CASSVEAGRETQYF. The CDR3 DNA is TGTGCCAGCAGCGTAGAGGCAGGGCGGGAGACCCAGTACTTC.

Only a few counts were recorded for this clone. The chain couples TRBV2 to TRBJ2-7; TRBD1 aligns across 7 bases. V was pared by 6 bases and J by 0 bases, with 11 bases of the junction left unmatched. This CDR3 has 16 amino acids. The V gene's germline CDR1 is SNHLY and CDR2 FYNNEI. The CDR3 here is CASRNRGEGSSYEQYF. As DNA, the CDR3 is TGTGCCAGCAGGAACAGGGGTGAGGGTAGCTCCTACGAGCAGTACTTC.

The V call is TRBV7-3, the J call TRBJ2-1; 10 nucleotides match TRBD2. CDR3 length equals 12 residues. The germline gives CDR1 SGHTA, CDR2 FQGTGA. The V gene end was trimmed by 2 bases and the J gene end by 14 bases; junction bases not matched to a gene: 3. The CDR3 is CASSLLAGEKFF. CDR3 coding DNA: TGTGCCAGCAGCTTACTAGCGGGAGAAAAGTTCTTC.

This CDR3 reads CASSGQGVNNQPQHF. The CDR3 coding sequence is TGTGCCAGCAGTGGACAGGGAGTAAACAATCAGCCCCAGCATTTT. This chain uses TRBV2 with TRBJ1-5; 7 nucleotides agree with TRBD1. The CDR3 is made up of 15 amino acids. The ends lost 4 bases at V and 3 bases at J; junction bases unmatched: 6. Germline V gives CDR1 SNHLY, CDR2 FYNNEI.

The chain has TRBV7-9 and TRBJ2-5; D is uncertain. CDR1 is SEHNR, CDR2 FQNEAQ, per germline (reference sequence). V was shortened by 4 bases and J by 0 bases, with 12 bases between the two germline ends. The CDR3 loop spans 15 amino acids. The CDR3 DNA reads as TGTGCCAGCAGCTGGTTTGCGGAGTACCAAGAGACCCAGTACTTC. Residues: CASSWFAEYQETQYF.

This clone was observed a single time. V is TRBV28 and J is TRBJ1-5; no clear D gene. V dropped 4 bases and J dropped 2 bases, with 9 bases sitting between them. The CDR3 has 14 amino acids. In germline, CDR1 is MDHEN, CDR2 SYDVKM. In nucleotides, the CDR3 is TGTGCCAGCAGTTCCTACGATGGCAATCAGCCCCAGCATTTT. Its translation: CASSSYDGNQPQHF.

The gene calls are TRBV14 and TRBJ1-3; D unresolved. Trimming removed 1 base at V and 7 bases at J, with 11 bases between. This CDR3 region has 14 residues. Per germline, CDR1 SGHDN and CDR2 FVKESK. CDR3 coding DNA: TGTGCCAGCAGCCAAGTCCAGAGAGGCAACACCATATATTTT. This translates into CASSQVQRGNTIYF.

The chain combines TRBV19 with TRBJ2-1, with D hard to call. The CDR3 is 14 residues long. Trimming cost V 3 bases and J 7 bases, with 13 bases left between them. CDR1 is LNHDA, CDR2 SQIVND, per germline (reference sequence). CDR3 sequence (DNA): TGTGCCAGTAGTATGGCGGCGGCGTGGAATGAGCAGTTCTTC. This translates into CASSMAAAWNEQFF.

CDR3 sequence reads: CASSPNRGETQYF. The CDR3 DNA sequence: TGTGCCAGCTCACCCAACAGGGGTGAGACCCAGTACTTC. The chain has TRBV18 and TRBJ2-5; 7 bases are shared with TRBD1. The trim removed 3 bases at V and 5 bases at J, leaving 3 bases unmatched. CDR1 is KGHSH and CDR2 is LQKENI in the germline V gene. CDR3 size: 13 residues.

J is TRBJ1-4 and V is TRBV28, with 11 bases aligning to TRBD1. The CDR3 sequence is 18 residues long. The V and J ends lost 3 bases and 6 bases, in that order; junction bases with no gene match: 12. The germline V gene has CDR1 MDHEN and CDR2 SYDVKM. This CDR3 is CASSFPGAGQGAYEKLFF. The DNA for the CDR3 is TGTGCCAGCAGTTTCCCGGGGGCCGGACAGGGGGCTTATGAAAAACTGTTTTTT. Looking up the rest from reference TRBV28 and TRBJ1-4 gives the full variable domain: DVKVTQSSRYLVKRTGEKVFLECVQDMDHENMFWYRQDPGLGLRLIYFSYDVKMKEKGDIPEGYSVSREKKERFSLILESASTNQTSMYLCASSFPGAGQGAYEKLFFGSGTQLSVL.

A single count supports this clone. The chain is built from TRBV13 and TRBJ2-7; the D gene is possibly TRBD1 (5 bases). The V gene lost 0 bases and the J gene lost 0 bases, with 9 bases spanning the gap. The CDR3 spans 15 residues. Germline CDR1 reads PRHDT; CDR2 reads FYEKMQ (reference sequence). This CDR3 reads CASSLGRASSYEQYF. The CDR3 nucleotides are TGTGCCAGCAGCTTAGGCAGGGCCAGCTCCTACGAGCAGTACTTC.

This clone was detected a few times. The V gene is TRBV18, the J gene TRBJ2-7, with 8 bases matching TRBD1. Per germline, CDR1 KGHSH and CDR2 LQKENI. There are 13 residues in the CDR3. Trimming cost V 8 bases and J 3 bases; bases outside gene matches: 6. CDR3 DNA: TGTGCCAGCGCTCGACAGGGGAGCTACGAGCAGTACTTC. Its translation: CASARQGSYEQYF. The variable domain in full, with the rest retrieved from reference TRBV18 and TRBJ2-7, is NAGVMQNPRHLVRRRGQEARLRCSPMKGHSHVYWYRQLPEEGLKFMVYLQKENIIDESGMPKERFSAEFPKEGPSILRIQQVVRGDSAAYFCASARQGSYEQYFGPGTRLTVT.

J is TRBJ1-1 and V is TRBV3-1 (or the pseudogene TRBV3-2); 11 nucleotides agree with TRBD1. This CDR3 is built from 14 residues. CDR1 and CDR2 from the germline V gene are LGHDT and YNNKEL (reference sequence). Trimming at V came to 1 base and at J to 11 bases, leaving 6 bases not matched to a gene. CDR3 bases: TGTGCCAGCAGCCAAGCCGGGACAGGGGGTTCTGCTTTCTTT. This codes for CASSQAGTGGSAFF.